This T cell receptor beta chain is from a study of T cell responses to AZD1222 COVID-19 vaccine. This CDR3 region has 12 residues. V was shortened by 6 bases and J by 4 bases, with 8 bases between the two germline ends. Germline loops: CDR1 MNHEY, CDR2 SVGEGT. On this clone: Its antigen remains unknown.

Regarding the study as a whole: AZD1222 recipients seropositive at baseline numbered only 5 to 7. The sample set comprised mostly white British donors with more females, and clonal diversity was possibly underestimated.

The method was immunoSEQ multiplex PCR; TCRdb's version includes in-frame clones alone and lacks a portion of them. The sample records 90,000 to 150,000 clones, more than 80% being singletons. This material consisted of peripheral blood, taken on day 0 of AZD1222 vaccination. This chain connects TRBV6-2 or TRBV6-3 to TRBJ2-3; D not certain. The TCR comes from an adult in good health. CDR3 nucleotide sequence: TGTGCCAGCAGGCCTTTAGCAGATACGCAGTATTTT. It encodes CASRPLADTQYF.